This section outlines one T cell receptor beta chain sequence together with its context. Its antigen is undetermined. The sample comes from a study of early T cells in non-severe SARS-CoV-2 infection. On the study more broadly: Sequencing of bulk RNA from unsorted whole blood was done, without chain pairing. General study points: Anti-spike CD8 specificities were favored by VDJdb matching, whose results missed private and CD4 specificities.

Separate cDNA molecules each had unique molecular identifiers attached to them. TCRdb reprocessed the 5' RACE reads via MiXCR and lists one record per CDR3 protein. The data show 53,000 or so distinct CDR3 sequences, with roughly 12% seen just once and over 2.5% held by the top ten. With 5 bases clipped from V and 4 bases from J, the junction kept 8 bases outside the gene matches. CDR1 is LNHDA, CDR2 SQIVND, per germline (reference sequence). This CDR3 has 18 amino acids. The chain uses TRBV19 and TRBJ2-2; 15 bases map to TRBD2. The sequenced sample was whole blood, obtained at baseline. The receptor was derived from an adult who was a healthcare worker with PCR-confirmed SARS-CoV-2 infection or an uninfected control (not recorded which). Here the CDR3 reads CASSLGLAGGLTTGELFF. DNA for the CDR3: TGTGCCAGTAGTTTGGGACTAGCGGGAGGTCTAACCACCGGGGAGCTGTTTTTT.